These 15 T cell receptor beta chains share one sample of origin, sequenced in a study of cytomegalovirus exposure and HLA in healthy donors. PCR employed 60 Vbeta and 13 Jbeta primers. The protocol was immunoSEQ multiplex PCR, while the TCRdb copy is restricted to in-frame clones and leaves out a portion. The table records approximately 180,000 clones, roughly 70% of them present only once. Sequenced input: PBMCs. The receptors stem from a woman in her twenties or thirties in good health and CMV-seronegative.

The chain has TRBV5-1 and TRBJ2-3; 15 nucleotides match TRBD2. The CDR3 totals 18 residues. CDR1 and CDR2 from the germline V gene are SGHRS and YFSETQ. Trimming cost V 7 bases and J 2 bases; bases outside gene matches: 11. The CDR3 region is CASLKGTSGGPATDTQYF. The CDR3 bases are TGCGCCAGCCTAAAAGGGACTAGCGGGGGGCCCGCCACAGATACGCAGTATTTT.

A few counts support this clone. The chain combines TRBV5-4 with TRBJ2-1; a possible D gene is TRBD1 (5 bases). The ends were cut back, 4 bases at V and 12 bases at J, with 26 bases in the middle. This CDR3 has 16 residues. Germline CDR1 and CDR2: SGHNT and YYREEE (reference sequence). The CDR3 nucleotides are TGTGCCAGCAGCCTGGCAGGGCTAGTGGCCCCAGTGGGGCAGTTCTTC. It specifies CASSLAGLVAPVGQFF.

The chain combines TRBV7-9 with TRBJ1-2, with a tentative D call TRBD1 (5 bases). Looked up from germline, CDR1 is SEHNR and CDR2 is FQNEAQ (reference sequence). The V end was cut by 4 bases, the J end by 6 bases, with 24 bases between. This CDR3 is 17 amino acids long. CDR3: CASSWANSGTWEDGYTF. The CDR3 nucleotides are TGTGCCAGCAGCTGGGCAAATTCGGGGACTTGGGAGGATGGCTACACCTTC.

The rearrangement uses TRBV29-1 and TRBJ1-1, with D perhaps TRBD1 (5 bases). Trimming cost V 6 bases and J 6 bases, with 17 bases left between them. This CDR3 has 13 amino acids. Germline lookup yields CDR1 SQVTM and CDR2 ANQGSEA. The CDR3 DNA follows: TGCAGCGTCGCCCGGGGGAGGGCTGCTGAAGCTTTCTTT. It yields the protein CSVARGRAAEAFF.

The chain is built from TRBV6-1 and TRBJ1-2, with D possibly being TRBD1 (5 bases). Trimming removed 8 bases from V and 2 bases from J, with 12 bases in between. There are 13 residues in the CDR3. Germline V gene lookup returns CDR1 MNHNS and CDR2 SASEGT. CDR3 region: CASQGVGNYGYTF. CDR3 coding DNA: TGTGCCAGCCAGGGCGTCGGGAACTATGGCTACACCTTC.

The genes are TRBV18 and TRBJ1-2; 10 nucleotides agree with TRBD1. Germline CDR1 reads KGHSH; CDR2 reads LQKENI. The junction had 3 bases not matched to a gene; V was cut back by 1 base and J by 4 bases. CDR3 length: 15 amino acids. CDR3 bases: TGTGCCAGCTCACCACGGGACAGGGGACGCTATGGCTACACCTTC. Residues: CASSPRDRGRYGYTF. The full variable domain, completed using reference TRBV18 and TRBJ1-2, is NAGVMQNPRHLVRRRGQEARLRCSPMKGHSHVYWYRQLPEEGLKFMVYLQKENIIDESGMPKERFSAEFPKEGPSILRIQQVVRGDSAAYFCASSPRDRGRYGYTFGSGTRLTVV.

The chain has TRBV7-8 and TRBJ1-4; unclear D gene. This CDR3 region has 14 residues. In germline, CDR1 is SGHVS, CDR2 FQNEAQ. Trimming shortened V by 6 bases and J by 4 bases, and 12 bases separated the two germline ends. CDR3 region: CASSMGQDNEKLFF. The DNA for the CDR3 is TGTGCCAGCAGTATGGGTCAGGATAATGAAAAACTGTTTTTT.

The chain joins TRBV9 to TRBJ1-2, with 8 bases lining up with TRBD1. This CDR3 region has 17 residues. V trimming: 4 bases; J trimming: 2 bases; junction bases outside the gene matches: 13. CDR1 is SGDLS, CDR2 YYNGEE, per germline. The CDR3 reads CASSTRDRTTTNYGYTF. CDR3 DNA: TGTGCCAGCAGCACCCGGGACAGGACCACGACGAACTATGGCTACACCTTC.

A few counts support this clone. The rearrangement uses TRBV19 and TRBJ2-7; TRBD1 might be the D (6 bases). Per the germline V gene, CDR1 is LNHDA and CDR2 is SQIVND (reference sequence). Trimming shortened V by 5 bases and J by 4 bases, and 12 bases separated the two germline ends. The CDR3 extends over 13 amino acids. CDR3 sequence: CASSHGQQYEQYF. The CDR3 DNA is TGTGCCAGTAGTCACGGACAGCAATACGAGCAGTACTTC.

V is TRBV6-1 and J is TRBJ2-7; 9 bases fit TRBD1. CDR1 and CDR2 from the germline V gene are MNHNS and SASEGT. The junction had 9 bases not matched to a gene; V was cut back by 6 bases and J by 6 bases. The CDR3 sequence is 14 residues long. The CDR3 here is CASRIGTGTIEQYF. CDR3 in DNA: TGTGCCAGCAGGATAGGGACAGGGACAATCGAGCAGTACTTC.

This clone has a single count. The gene calls are TRBV27 and TRBJ2-2, with a weak D call TRBD2 (6 bases). Looked up from germline, CDR1 is MNHEY and CDR2 is SMNVEV (reference sequence). The CDR3 extends over 15 amino acids. V lost 7 bases, J lost 3 bases, and 15 bases lay in between. The CDR3 nucleotides read TGTGCCAGCACCCCAGGAGGGGCGGACACCGGGGAGCTGTTTTTT. It codes for CASTPGGADTGELFF.

In this sample, this clone turned up a few times. The chain links TRBV18 to TRBJ1-5; the D is unclear. V lost 6 bases to trimming and J lost 7 bases, with 13 bases between them. This CDR3 is built from 13 residues. The germline V gene encodes CDR1 KGHSH and CDR2 LQKENI. The CDR3 region is CASSPGGGQPQHF. DNA of the CDR3: TGTGCCAGCTCCCCCGGAGGTGGACAGCCCCAGCATTTT.

In regard to this clone: Other DNA sequences in the same sample also yield this CDR3. The chain links TRBV27 to TRBJ2-2; possibly TRBD2 for D (5 bases). CDR3 length equals 13 residues. Trimming pared 3 bases from V and 5 bases from J, leaving 7 bases between. In germline, CDR1 is MNHEY, CDR2 SMNVEV (reference sequence). CDR3 DNA: TGTGCCAGCAGTTTTCGGGGAACCGGGGAGCTGTTTTTT. It is translated as CASSFRGTGELFF.

The rearrangement uses TRBV4-1 and TRBJ1-5, with 11 bases matching TRBD1. Germline values: CDR1 MGHRA, CDR2 YSYEKL. Unmatched junction bases numbered 5, after V lost 4 bases and J lost 6 bases. The CDR3 is 15 residues long. Here the CDR3 DNA reads TGCGCCAGCAGCCTGGGACAGGGGGGAGGTCAGCCCCAGCATTTT. Protein sequence: CASSLGQGGGQPQHF.

The V call is TRBV5-1, the J call TRBJ2-5; 12 positions agree with TRBD2. The V and J ends lost 2 bases and 7 bases, in that order; junction bases with no gene match: 15. The CDR3 covers 18 residues. The germline V gene has CDR1 SGHRS and CDR2 YFSETQ. The CDR3 DNA reads as TGCGCCAGCAGCTTCCCGACTAGCGGGAGAGGCTCGGGGAGGACCCAGTACTTC. Translated: CASSFPTSGRGSGRTQYF.